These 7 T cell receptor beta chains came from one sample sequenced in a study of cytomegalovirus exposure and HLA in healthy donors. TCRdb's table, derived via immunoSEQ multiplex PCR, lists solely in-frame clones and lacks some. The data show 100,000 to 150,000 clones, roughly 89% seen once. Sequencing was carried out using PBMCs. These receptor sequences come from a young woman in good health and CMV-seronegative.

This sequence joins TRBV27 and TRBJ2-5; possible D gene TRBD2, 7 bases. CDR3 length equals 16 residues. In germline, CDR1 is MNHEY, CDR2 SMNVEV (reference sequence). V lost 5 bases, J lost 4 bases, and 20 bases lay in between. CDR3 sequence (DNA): TGTGCCAGCAGTCGCCTTTCGGGGGGCGGGGGAGAGACCCAGTACTTC. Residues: CASSRLSGGGGETQYF.

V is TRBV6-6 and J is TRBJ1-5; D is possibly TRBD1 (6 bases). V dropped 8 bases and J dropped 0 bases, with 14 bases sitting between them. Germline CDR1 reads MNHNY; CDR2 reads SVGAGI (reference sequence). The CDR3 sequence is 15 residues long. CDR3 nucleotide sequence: TGTGCCAGCGTACGACAGGCCGATAGCAATCAGCCCCAGCATTTT. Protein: CASVRQADSNQPQHF.

This CDR3 is CASSPTAGGTEGYNSPLHF. CDR3 nucleotides: TGTGCCAGCAGTCCTACGGCTGGGGGGACAGAGGGCTATAATTCACCCCTCCACTTT. The rearrangement links TRBV27 to TRBJ1-6, with 7 bases aligning to TRBD1. Germline assignment: CDR1 MNHEY and CDR2 SMNVEV (reference sequence). J was trimmed by 3 bases and V by 5 bases; bases with no gene match: 16. The CDR3 has 19 amino acids.

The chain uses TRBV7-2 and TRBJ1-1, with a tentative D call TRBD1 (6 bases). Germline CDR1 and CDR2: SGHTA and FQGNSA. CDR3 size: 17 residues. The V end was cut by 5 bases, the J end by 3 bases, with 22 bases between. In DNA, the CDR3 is TGTGCCAGCAGCCTGAAAGTGGCTTCCGGACAGTACACTGAAGCTTTCTTT. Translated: CASSLKVASGQYTEAFF.

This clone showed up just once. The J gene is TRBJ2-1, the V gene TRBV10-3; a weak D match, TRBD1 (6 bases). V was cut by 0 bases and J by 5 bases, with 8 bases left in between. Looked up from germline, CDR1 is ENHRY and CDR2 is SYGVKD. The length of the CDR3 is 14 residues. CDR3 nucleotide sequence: TGTGCCATCAGTGAGTCGACAGGAGACAATGAGCAGTTCTTC. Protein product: CAISESTGDNEQFF.

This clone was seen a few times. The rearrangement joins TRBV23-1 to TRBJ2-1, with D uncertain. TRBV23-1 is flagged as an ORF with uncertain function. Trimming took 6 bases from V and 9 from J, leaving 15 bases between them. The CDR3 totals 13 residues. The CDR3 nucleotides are TGCGCCAGCAGCCCGACTTCCCAGTGTGAGCAGTTCTTC. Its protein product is CASSPTSQCEQFF.

The CDR3 DNA follows: TGTGCCAGCAGCTCCTATATCCGGGATCCCCAGTACTTC. Its protein is CASSSYIRDPQYF. The V call is TRBV7-2, the J call TRBJ2-5; TRBD2 is a possible D gene (5 bases). Trimming removed 4 bases at V and 9 bases at J, with 15 bases between. The CDR3 is made up of 13 amino acids. Germline-derived CDR1 and CDR2 are SGHTA and FQGNSA.